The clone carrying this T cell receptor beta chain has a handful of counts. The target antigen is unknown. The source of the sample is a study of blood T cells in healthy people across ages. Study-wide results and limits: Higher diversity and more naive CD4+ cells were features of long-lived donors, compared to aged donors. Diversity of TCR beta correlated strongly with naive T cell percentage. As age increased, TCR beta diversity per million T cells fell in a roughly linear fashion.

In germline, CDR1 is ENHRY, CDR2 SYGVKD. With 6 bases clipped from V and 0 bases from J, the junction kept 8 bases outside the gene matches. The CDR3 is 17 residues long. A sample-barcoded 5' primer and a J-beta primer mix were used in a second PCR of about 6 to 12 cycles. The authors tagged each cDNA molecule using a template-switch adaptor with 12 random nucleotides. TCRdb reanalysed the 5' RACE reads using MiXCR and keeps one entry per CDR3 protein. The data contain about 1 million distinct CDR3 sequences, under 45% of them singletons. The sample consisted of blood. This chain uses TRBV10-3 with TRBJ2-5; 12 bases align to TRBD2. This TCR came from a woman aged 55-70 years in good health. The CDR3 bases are TGTGCCATCAGCGGGGGGACTAGCGGGTCCCACCAAGAGACCCAGTACTTC. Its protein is CAISGGTSGSHQETQYF.